These T cell receptor beta chains were read from a single sample in a study of T cell changes during pregnancy in multiple sclerosis. Using immunoSEQ multiplex PCR, the repertoire was profiled, and TCRdb retains in-frame clones only, with some absent. The table shows approximately 54,000 clones, with more than 85% occurring only once. Specimen: peripheral blood, collected after pregnancy. The origin of the receptors is a female donor in good health, enrolled as a control in a pregnancy study. Each CDR3 is given with its conserved first and last residue. Each record gives: CDR3 protein, CDR3 DNA, D gene, clone size, J gene, V gene. The D gene is left open where the match is weak. Expanded clones are given a class, and other clones once, few, many or no size at all.

CASSLTSGSSYNEQFF TGTGCCAGCAGCCTGACTAGCGGGAGCTCCTACAATGAGCAGTTCTTC TRBD2 - TRBJ2-1 TRBV5-5
CASSIGQGNGYEQYF TGTGCCAGTAGTATAGGACAGGGTAATGGCTACGAGCAGTACTTC TRBD1 - TRBJ2-7 TRBV19
CASSPGRAQSGELFF TGTGCCAGCAGCCCTGGGAGGGCCCAGTCCGGGGAGCTGTTTTTT TRBD2 once TRBJ2-2 TRBV7-7
CASTITGSTYEQYF TGTGCCAGCACCATCACAGGGTCGACCTACGAGCAGTACTTC - - TRBJ2-7 TRBV6-6
CAIRDSYTGELFF TGTGCCATCCGGGACTCGTACACCGGGGAGCTGTTTTTT - - TRBJ2-2 TRBV28
CATSPHRGSGNTIYF TGTGCCACCAGCCCACACAGGGGCTCTGGAAACACCATATATTTT TRBD1 - TRBJ1-3 TRBV15
CASRPGQGIGANVLTF TGTGCCAGCAGGCCGGGACAGGGGATAGGGGCCAACGTCCTGACTTTC TRBD1 - TRBJ2-6 TRBV6-6
CASSEFGDNEKLFF TGTGCCAGCAGTGAATTTGGAGATAATGAAAAACTGTTTTTT - - TRBJ1-4 TRBV25-1
CASSLVGNQPQHF TGTGCCAGCAGCTTAGTCGGCAATCAGCCCCAGCATTTT - few TRBJ1-5 TRBV11-2
CASSLQNSYEQYF TGCGCCAGCAGCTTGCAAAATTCCTACGAGCAGTACTTC - - TRBJ2-7 TRBV5-1
CASSEEGAYYGYTF TGTGCCAGCAGTGAAGAGGGGGCCTACTATGGCTACACCTTC TRBD1 - TRBJ1-2 TRBV25-1
CAISNAEDKQYF TGTGCCATCAGTAACGCAGAGGATAAGCAGTACTTC - - TRBJ2-7 TRBV10-3
CASSSLLVGYYNEQFF TGCGCCAGCAGCTCTCTCCTAGTAGGATATTACAATGAGCAGTTCTTC - - TRBJ2-1 TRBV5-1
CASRKAQGGNEQFF TGTGCCAGCAGAAAGGCCCAGGGTGGGAATGAGCAGTTCTTC - once TRBJ2-1 TRBV11-2
CASTKGRANEKLFF TGTGCCAGCACAAAGGGGAGGGCTAATGAAAAACTGTTTTTT - - TRBJ1-4 TRBV25-1
CAITPTGGNTIYF TGTGCCATCACCCCGACTGGGGGAAACACCATATATTTT - - TRBJ1-3 TRBV10-3
CASSQDLAAGTDTQYF TGTGCCAGCAGCCAAGACCTAGCGGCAGGCACAGATACGCAGTATTTT TRBD2 - TRBJ2-3 TRBV4-2
CASSSGGNSYEQYF TGTGCCAGCAGTTCCGGAGGGAACTCCTACGAGCAGTACTTC - - TRBJ2-7 TRBV11-2
CASSRQGPTEAFF TGTGCCAGCTCACGACAGGGGCCCACTGAAGCTTTCTTT TRBD1 - TRBJ1-1 TRBV18
CASSFSNVVETQYF TGTGCCAGCAGTTTCTCAAACGTAGTAGAGACCCAGTACTTC - - TRBJ2-5 TRBV28
CASSDSGSFIEQFF TGTGCCAGCAGTGATAGCGGGAGCTTTATTGAGCAGTTCTTC TRBD2 - TRBJ2-1 TRBV6-1
CASSQDLTRPRQETQYF TGCGCCAGCAGCCAAGATTTGACTAGGCCGCGCCAAGAGACCCAGTACTTC - - TRBJ2-5 TRBV4-3
CASSLKIWDKDTEAFF TGTGCCAGCAGTTTAAAGATTTGGGACAAGGACACTGAAGCTTTCTTT - - TRBJ1-1 TRBV28
CASRAGQGSTEAFF TGTGCCAGCAGGGCGGGACAGGGGAGCACTGAAGCTTTCTTT TRBD1 - TRBJ1-1 TRBV2
CASSDRGNQPQHF TGTGCCAGCAGTGACAGGGGGAATCAGCCCCAGCATTTT TRBD1 once TRBJ1-5 TRBV6-6
CASSLARAYYEQYF TGTGCCAGCAGCTTAGCGAGGGCCTATTACGAGCAGTACTTC - - TRBJ2-7 TRBV7-2
CASSFMGTGFYEQYF TGTGCCAGCAGTTTCATGGGGACAGGGTTTTACGAGCAGTACTTC TRBD1 few TRBJ2-7 TRBV27
CASSEDGLNEKLFF TGTGCCAGCAGTGAAGACGGACTTAATGAAAAACTGTTTTTT - - TRBJ1-4 TRBV6-1
CASSLVRGTSFWETQYF TGTGCCAGCAGCTTAGTACGCGGGACTAGCTTCTGGGAGACCCAGTACTTC TRBD2 - TRBJ2-5 TRBV7-2
CASSLGTTLYEQYF TGTGCCAGCAGCCTTGGGACAACGCTCTACGAGCAGTACTTC - few TRBJ2-7 TRBV28
CASSLEGTDTQYF TGTGCCAGCAGCTTGGAGGGTACAGATACGCAGTATTTT - - TRBJ2-3 TRBV7-9
CAISDPAGTSVNTGELFF TGTGCCATCAGTGACCCCGCCGGGACTTCCGTCAACACCGGGGAGCTGTTTTTT - - TRBJ2-2 TRBV10-3
CAWSAGAGNTIYF TGTGCCTGGAGTGCGGGGGCTGGAAACACCATATATTTT - - TRBJ1-3 TRBV30
CASSPSPDRVVYEQYF TGTGCCAGCAGCCCCTCCCCGGACAGGGTAGTCTACGAGCAGTACTTC TRBD1 - TRBJ2-7 TRBV5-6
CASSDRDYATGELFF TGCGCCAGCAGCGACCGGGACTATGCTACCGGGGAGCTGTTTTTT TRBD2 - TRBJ2-2 TRBV5-1
CASSQDLGLGLADSTQYF TGCGCCAGCAGCCAAGATTTGGGTCTGGGCCTAGCGGATAGTACGCAGTATTTT TRBD2 - TRBJ2-3 TRBV4-3
CASSSGGVNLKQFF TGTGCCAGCAGTTCGGGTGGTGTGAATCTTAAGCAGTTCTTC - - TRBJ2-1 TRBV6-4
CASSLYRYSNQPQHF TGTGCCAGCAGTTTATACAGGTATAGCAATCAGCCCCAGCATTTT - - TRBJ1-5 TRBV27
CASSETAHSNQPQHF TGCGCCAGCAGTGAAACAGCCCATAGCAATCAGCCCCAGCATTTT - - TRBJ1-5 TRBV10-2
CASSTTGGTEAFF TGTGCCAGCAGTACGACAGGGGGCACTGAAGCTTTCTTT TRBD1 - TRBJ1-1 TRBV5-5
CASSSYGQGNQPQHF TGTGCCAGCAGTAGTTACGGACAGGGCAATCAGCCCCAGCATTTT TRBD1 - TRBJ1-5 TRBV28
CASSPGQERGAYGYTF TGTGCCAGCTCACCTGGACAGGAGAGGGGAGCCTATGGCTACACCTTC TRBD1 - TRBJ1-2 TRBV18
CASSFPGGTYNEQFF TGTGCCAGCAGTTTCCCAGGGGGTACCTACAATGAGCAGTTCTTC TRBD1 - TRBJ2-1 TRBV6-1
CASSLTAANEKLFF TGTGCCAGCAGCTTGACAGCCGCTAATGAAAAACTGTTTTTT - - TRBJ1-4 TRBV5-8
CASSLSGGNLAYEQYF TGCGCCAGCAGCTTGTCCGGGGGGAACCTTGCCTACGAGCAGTACTTC TRBD2 - TRBJ2-7 TRBV5-1